The 21 T cell receptor beta chains reported below all come from one sample, sequenced in a study of blood T cell repertoires in COVID-19. Using immunoSEQ multiplex PCR, the repertoire was profiled, and TCRdb retains in-frame clones only, with some absent. The sample records around 290,000 clones, more than 75% being singletons. Sequenced: peripheral blood. The receptors originated from a woman in her forties or fifties who had recovered from COVID-19.

This clone was recorded only once. CDR3 nucleotide sequence: TGTGCCAGCAGCTTAGCGGCAGGGCCCCTGGAGAACACTGAAGCTTTCTTT. Translating gives CASSLAAGPLENTEAFF. This chain uses TRBV11-2 with TRBJ1-1; possible D gene TRBD1, 5 bases. There are 17 residues in the CDR3. Germline-derived CDR1 and CDR2 are SGHAT and FQNNGV. Deletions cut 1 base from V and 1 base from J, with 16 bases between.

The chain combines TRBV6-2 or TRBV6-3 with TRBJ2-7; D possibly corresponds to TRBD2 (7 bases). Trimming shortened V by 5 bases and J by 2 bases, and 25 bases separated the two germline ends. Germline V gene sequence: CDR1 MNHEY, CDR2 SVGEGT. There are 18 residues in the CDR3. CDR3 amino acids: CASSRGGRGSGGTYEQYF. The CDR3 DNA reads TGTGCCAGCAGTAGAGGAGGCAGGGGCTCCGGGGGGACCTACGAGCAGTACTTC.

The table lists this clone with a few counts. The chain's CDR3 is CASSVGGTDYGYTF. The CDR3 nucleotides read TGTGCCAGTTCGGTGGGGGGAACTGACTATGGCTACACCTTC. The V call is TRBV19, the J call TRBJ1-2, with a tentative D call TRBD1 (5 bases). This CDR3 has 14 amino acids. V was shortened by 8 bases and J by 3 bases, with 16 bases between the two germline ends. The V gene's germline CDR1 is LNHDA and CDR2 SQIVND (reference sequence).

The chain uses TRBV10-1 and TRBJ2-5; D is uncertain. Trimming left V 4 bases short and J 4 bases short, with 10 bases between. This CDR3 is built from 13 residues. The germline gives CDR1 WNHNN, CDR2 SYGVQD (reference sequence). CDR3 loop: CASSVAPRETQYF. The CDR3, as DNA: TGCGCCAGCAGTGTGGCCCCTCGAGAGACCCAGTACTTC.

The chain joins TRBV3-1 (or the pseudogene TRBV3-2) to TRBJ1-6; perhaps TRBD1 as D (5 bases). The germline V and J ends were trimmed by 5 bases and 3 bases, with 11 bases remaining between them. Germline V gene data show CDR1 as LGHDT and CDR2 as YNNKEL (reference sequence). The CDR3 covers 15 residues. As DNA, the CDR3 is TGTGCCAGCAGCGATCCGGGGGGCTATAATTCACCCCTCCACTTT. Translation gives CASSDPGGYNSPLHF.

The genes are TRBV4-3 and TRBJ2-1; D possibly corresponds to TRBD2 (7 bases). In germline, CDR1 is LGHNA, CDR2 YSLEER. Trimming removed 0 bases at V and 12 bases at J, with 21 bases between. The CDR3 length is 16 residues. The CDR3 coding sequence is TGCGCCAGCAGCCAAGATTTGGGGGGGGGCGGACCCTTGCAGTTCTTC. It is translated as CASSQDLGGGGPLQFF.

This chain links TRBV6-4 with TRBJ1-1; perhaps TRBD1 as D (6 bases). The V gene's germline CDR1 is MRHNA and CDR2 SNTAGT. V was trimmed by 5 bases and J by 0 bases, leaving 7 bases between them. The CDR3 extends over 13 amino acids. The CDR3 coding sequence is TGTGCCAGCAGTACAGGGCTGAACACTGAAGCTTTCTTT. Translation: CASSTGLNTEAFF.

This clone was detected once. The chain recombines TRBV4-3 with TRBJ2-2, with 7 bases aligning to TRBD1. V was pared by 2 bases and J by 0 bases, with 9 bases of the junction left unmatched. CDR3 length: 18 residues. Germline V gives CDR1 LGHNA, CDR2 YSLEER. The CDR3 nucleotides read TGCGCCAGCAGCCAAACATTAGGGGGACAGCCGAACACCGGGGAGCTGTTTTTT. It yields the protein CASSQTLGGQPNTGELFF.

The chain uses TRBV12-3 or TRBV12-4 and TRBJ2-1; 7 nucleotides align to TRBD1. Losses at the gene ends were 3 bases for V and 6 bases for J; bases not matched to a gene: 2. The CDR3 extends over 13 amino acids. The CDR3 DNA reads as TGTGCCAGCAGTTTCGACAGGGCCAATGAGCAGTTCTTC. Encoded protein: CASSFDRANEQFF.

The chain couples TRBV10-3 to TRBJ2-7; TRBD2 aligns across 7 bases. Germline CDR1 reads ENHRY; CDR2 reads SYGVKD. The ends lost 4 bases at V and 6 bases at J; junction bases unmatched: 12. This CDR3 comprises 15 residues. The CDR3 region has the DNA TGTGCCATCAGTGTAGGGTTGGCGGGAGAGGGCGAGCAGTACTTC. This sequence encodes CAISVGLAGEGEQYF.

The J gene is TRBJ1-6, the V gene TRBV6-1; possible D gene TRBD1, 6 bases. The CDR3 contains 16 residues. The germline V gene encodes CDR1 MNHNS and CDR2 SASEGT. The ends were cut back, 3 bases at V and 5 bases at J, with 14 bases in the middle. CDR3 sequence (DNA): TGTGCCAGCAGTGACCCTCCGACAGGTAATAATTCACCCCTCCACTTT. Translating it yields CASSDPPTGNNSPLHF.

The chain links TRBV4-3 to TRBJ2-7, with 11 bases lining up with TRBD1. This CDR3 spans 15 amino acids. The V gene end was trimmed by 4 bases and the J gene end by 5 bases; junction bases not matched to a gene: 7. Germline CDR1 LGHNA, CDR2 YSLEER. The CDR3 protein is CASSPRTGGRDEQYF. The CDR3 DNA follows: TGCGCCAGCAGCCCTCGGACAGGGGGCAGGGACGAGCAGTACTTC.

The chain recombines TRBV20-1 with TRBJ1-1, with D perhaps matching TRBD1 (6 bases). V shed 7 bases and J shed 11 bases, with 17 bases lying between them. Germline values: CDR1 DFQATT, CDR2 SNEGSKA (reference sequence). The CDR3 consists of 11 residues. The CDR3 DNA follows: TGCAGTGGGGAGGGAGACAGGCGGGCTTTCTTT. This sequence encodes CSGEGDRRAFF.

J is TRBJ2-1 and V is TRBV27; 11 bases line up with TRBD2. CDR3 length: 15 residues. The ends lost 3 bases at V and 5 bases at J; junction bases unmatched: 3. Germline CDR1 reads MNHEY; CDR2 reads SMNVEV (reference sequence). CDR3 sequence reads: CASSFGTSGHNEQFF. DNA for the CDR3: TGTGCCAGCAGTTTTGGGACTAGCGGACACAATGAGCAGTTCTTC.

The CDR3 loop is CASTSNYRVEKLFF. In DNA, the CDR3 is TGTGCCAGCACCTCCAATTACAGGGTTGAAAAACTGTTTTTT. The V gene is TRBV3-1 (or the pseudogene TRBV3-2), the J gene TRBJ1-4, with a tentative D call TRBD1 (6 bases). V shed 7 bases and J shed 7 bases, with 16 bases lying between them. Looked up from germline, CDR1 is LGHDT and CDR2 is YNNKEL (reference sequence). The CDR3 sequence is 14 residues long.

This chain links TRBV2 with TRBJ2-5; D is undetermined. The CDR3 is made up of 16 amino acids. Trimming removed 8 bases from V and 2 bases from J, with 21 bases in between. CDR1 and CDR2 from the germline V gene are SNHLY and FYNNEI. CDR3 in DNA: TGTGCCAGCTCAACATCCAGGTACAGCATACAAGAGACCCAGTACTTC. Residues: CASSTSRYSIQETQYF.

The CDR3 loop reads CASSTSALWAPGYGYTF. The CDR3 DNA reads as TGTGCCAGTAGTACGTCTGCCTTATGGGCTCCTGGCTATGGCTACACCTTC. This rearrangement joins TRBV19 to TRBJ1-2; D not resolved. Germline-derived CDR1 and CDR2 are LNHDA and SQIVND (reference sequence). Deletions cut 4 bases from V and 4 bases from J, with 22 bases between. This CDR3 is built from 17 residues.

The rearrangement uses TRBV7-2 and TRBJ1-2; D is uncertain. V gave up 1 base and J gave up 7 bases, with 7 bases separating them. In germline, CDR1 is SGHTA, CDR2 FQGNSA. The CDR3 spans 12 residues. As DNA, the CDR3 is TGTGCCAGCAGCTTAGAACAATCTGGCTACACCTTC. This encodes CASSLEQSGYTF.

The V and J genes are TRBV21-1 and TRBJ1-1; no DNA check was done on the table's D call, TRBD1. TRBV21-1 is listed as a pseudogene. CDR3 size: 20 residues. The CDR3 nucleotides are TGTGCCAGCAGCAAACGTTTGGCAGGTGGGTCACCCGCTGGTGACACTGAAGCTTTCTTT. Its protein is CASSKRLAGGSPAGDTEAFF.

V usage is TRBV28 and J usage is TRBJ1-5, with 10 positions matching TRBD1. The junction had 10 bases not matched to a gene; V was cut back by 5 bases and J by 9 bases. Germline values: CDR1 MDHEN, CDR2 SYDVKM. CDR3 length: 15 amino acids. The CDR3 region has the DNA TGTGCCAGCAGTCCGAACGACAGGGGGCGAGGGCCCCAGCATTTT. The encoded protein is CASSPNDRGRGPQHF.

The rearrangement uses TRBV12-3 or TRBV12-4 and TRBJ1-1; D gene unclear. This CDR3 is 12 amino acids long. The germline V and J ends were trimmed by 3 bases and 8 bases, with 10 bases remaining between them. CDR3 region: CASSFFGIEAFF. The CDR3 coding sequence is TGTGCCAGCAGTTTTTTCGGTATAGAAGCTTTCTTT.